The 30 T cell receptor beta chains given below trace back to one sample, sequenced in a study of OX40 agonist ivuxolimab in advanced cancers. Library creation used the immunoSEQ multiplex PCR assay. This is the immuneACCESS table as TCRdb keeps it, with only in-frame sequences that have V and J called. A part of the clones is gone; compared with another copy, unresolved V genes explain less than half, and the rest is unexplained. The sample contains 75,000 to 90,000 clones, around 87% of them found a single time. The ten largest make up around 1.5% of the sample. Source: CD4+ or CD8+ T cells sorted from blood, taken in a trial of the OX40 agonist ivuxolimab. The receptors were sampled from an adult with an advanced solid tumor such as melanoma, head and neck, liver or kidney cancer.

The rearrangement links TRBV6-6 to TRBJ2-7; TRBD2 matches at 7 bases. V dropped 8 bases and J dropped 0; count of bases not matched to a gene: 10. Germline values: CDR1 MNHNY, CDR2 SVGAGI (reference sequence). CDR3 length equals 15 residues. CDR3 amino acids: CASYTPGGSSYEQYF. The CDR3 nucleotides are TGTGCCAGCTATACTCCGGGAGGAAGCTCCTACGAGCAGTACTTC.

The chain joins TRBV11-2 to TRBJ2-7, with TRBD1 matching 10 bases. Germline values: CDR1 SGHAT, CDR2 FQNNGV. Losses at the gene ends were 3 bases for V and 4 bases for J; bases not matched to a gene: 9. This CDR3 spans 16 amino acids. The CDR3 loop is CASSFGRGTGEYEQYF. The CDR3 DNA sequence: TGTGCCAGCAGCTTCGGGCGGGGGACAGGGGAATACGAGCAGTACTTC. The variable domain in full, completed from reference TRBV11-2 and TRBJ2-7, reads EAGVAQSPRYKIIEKRQSVAFWCNPISGHATLYWYQQILGQGPKLLIQFQNNGVVDDSQLPKDRFSAERLKGVDSTLKIQPAKLEDSAVYLCASSFGRGTGEYEQYFGPGTRLTVT.

V and J are TRBV2 and TRBJ1-1, with D unresolved. Between the trimmed V and J ends, which lost 7 bases and 0 bases, there was a span of 12 bases. The CDR3 is made up of 14 amino acids. In germline, CDR1 is SNHLY, CDR2 FYNNEI. The CDR3 nucleotides are TGTGCCAGCACGGGTTCCCGTCTGAACACTGAAGCTTTCTTT. Protein product: CASTGSRLNTEAFF.

The chain employs TRBV2 and TRBJ2-1; D is uncertain. The CDR3 contains 14 residues. Germline V gives CDR1 SNHLY, CDR2 FYNNEI. Trimming left V 6 bases short and J 3 bases short, with 12 bases between. The CDR3 DNA reads as TGTGCCAGCAGATCACATACCGACTACAATGAGCAGTTCTTC. It specifies CASRSHTDYNEQFF.

The chain joins TRBV6-8 to TRBJ2-5; D is perhaps TRBD1 or TRBD2 (5 bases each). Germline CDR1 and CDR2: MNHGY and SAAAGT. The CDR3 extends over 12 amino acids. V lost 8 bases to trimming and J lost 9 bases, with 16 bases between them. This chain's CDR3 is CASRDGGNAQYF. The CDR3, as DNA: TGTGCCAGCCGGGACGGAGGCAATGCCCAGTACTTC.

The V gene is TRBV6-6, the J gene TRBJ2-6; D is possibly TRBD2 (5 bases). This CDR3 is built from 14 residues. The V gene's germline CDR1 is MNHNY and CDR2 SVGAGI (reference sequence). The ends were cut back, 6 bases at V and 0 bases at J, with 6 bases in the middle. The CDR3 loop reads CASRRDSGANVLTF. CDR3 in DNA: TGTGCCAGCAGACGGGACTCTGGGGCCAACGTCCTGACTTTC.

This sequence joins TRBV2 and TRBJ2-5, with D tentatively TRBD1 or TRBD2 (5 bases each). The CDR3 contains 15 residues. Germline V gene sequence: CDR1 SNHLY, CDR2 FYNNEI. Trimming left V 1 base short and J 6 bases short, with 15 bases between. The CDR3 here is CASSEESGFGKTQYF. The DNA of the CDR3 is TGTGCCAGCAGTGAAGAGTCAGGGTTCGGGAAGACCCAGTACTTC.

CDR3 sequence reads: CASSYMVGSSYEQYF. CDR3 DNA sequence: TGTGCCAGCAGTTACATGGTCGGGAGTTCCTACGAGCAGTACTTC. V and J are TRBV6-6 and TRBJ2-7, with D tentatively TRBD2 (6 bases). The CDR3 is 15 amino acids. Per the germline V gene, CDR1 is MNHNY and CDR2 is SVGAGI (reference sequence). With 2 bases removed from V and 1 base from J, the gap between germline ends came to 12 bases.

The genes are TRBV18 and TRBJ1-6; 7 bases match TRBD1. The CDR3 spans 13 residues. With 5 bases clipped from V and 9 bases from J, the junction kept 4 bases outside the gene matches. From germline, CDR1 is KGHSH and CDR2 LQKENI. Written as DNA, the CDR3 is TGTGCCAGCTCAGATGACAGGGTTTCACCCCTCCACTTT. Translation gives CASSDDRVSPLHF.

With respect to this clone: Other nucleotide sequences in the sample specify the same CDR3. The chain joins TRBV6-5 to TRBJ2-7; D remains unclear. From germline, CDR1 is MNHEY and CDR2 SVGAGI. Trimming took 2 bases from V and 5 from J, leaving 4 bases between them. The CDR3 totals 11 residues. The CDR3 DNA reads as TGTGCCAGCAGTTACAGCAACGAGCAGTACTTC. It specifies CASSYSNEQYF.

The gene calls are TRBV2 and TRBJ2-5; the D gene is possibly TRBD1 (6 bases). V was trimmed by 4 bases and J by 5 bases, leaving 17 bases between them. CDR3 length: 15 amino acids. Looked up from germline, CDR1 is SNHLY and CDR2 is FYNNEI. Here the CDR3 DNA reads TGTGCCAGCAGTGCCCCGACAGGCCCCCGGGAGACCCAGTACTTC. Translation gives CASSAPTGPRETQYF.

This clone is a singleton in its sample. V and J are TRBV7-2 and TRBJ2-1, with TRBD2 matching over 8 bases. V gave up 1 base and J gave up 3 bases; unmatched junction bases: 2. Germline assignment: CDR1 SGHTA and CDR2 FQGNSA. The CDR3 covers 15 residues. The CDR3 is CASSLVGTSYNEQFF. The CDR3 bases are TGTGCCAGCAGCTTAGTTGGGACTAGCTACAATGAGCAGTTCTTC. Supplemented by reference TRBV7-2 and TRBJ2-1, the full variable domain reads GAGVSQSPSNKVTEKGKDVELRCDPISGHTALYWYRQSLGQGLEFLIYFQGNSAPDKSGLPSDRFSAERTGGSVSTLTIQRTQQEDSAVYLCASSLVGTSYNEQFFGPGTRLTVL.

J is TRBJ2-1 and V is TRBV11-2; 8 positions match TRBD1. V lost 5 bases, J lost 15 bases, and 9 bases stayed unmatched. The germline CDR1 and CDR2 sequences are SGHAT and FQNNGV. The CDR3 is 12 amino acids. The CDR3 protein is CASSHPDRVTFF. The CDR3 nucleotides read TGTGCCAGCAGCCACCCGGACAGGGTCACGTTCTTC.

The rearrangement uses TRBV10-3 and TRBJ2-3; D is uncertain. Between the trimmed V and J ends, which lost 2 bases and 2 bases, there was a span of 11 bases. The CDR3 length is 15 residues. Germline CDR1 ENHRY, CDR2 SYGVKD. CDR3 coding DNA: TGTGCCATCAGTGAGCCGACACCGCTCACAGATACGCAGTATTTT. Translation: CAISEPTPLTDTQYF.

The chain joins TRBV7-2 to TRBJ1-1; possibly TRBD1 for D (6 bases). Looked up from germline, CDR1 is SGHTA and CDR2 is FQGNSA. V was pared by 1 base and J by 6 bases, with 12 bases between. CDR3 length: 14 residues. CDR3 in amino acids: CASSLDQGLAEAFF. CDR3 coding DNA: TGTGCCAGCAGCTTAGATCAGGGGTTGGCTGAAGCTTTCTTT.

This clone was seen a single time. The chain employs TRBV9 and TRBJ2-1; 8 bases align to TRBD2. Germline V gene sequence: CDR1 SGDLS, CDR2 YYNGEE. V gave up 1 base and J gave up 4 bases; unmatched junction bases: 7. This CDR3 contains 16 residues. In nucleotides, the CDR3 is TGTGCCAGCAGCGTAAGGCGGGGGGATGGGTACAATGAGCAGTTCTTC. This gives the protein CASSVRRGDGYNEQFF.

V gene TRBV11-2 combines with J gene TRBJ2-1; D might be TRBD1 (6 bases). Trimming left V 3 bases short and J 5 bases short, with 11 bases between. CDR1 is SGHAT and CDR2 is FQNNGV in the germline V gene. The CDR3 runs 14 residues. CDR3 loop: CASSFMDSHNEQFF. In nucleotides, the CDR3 is TGTGCCAGCAGCTTTATGGACAGCCACAATGAGCAGTTCTTC.

This chain joins TRBV11-2 and TRBJ2-1, with 7 bases that match TRBD1. The CDR3 totals 15 residues. Germline loops: CDR1 SGHAT, CDR2 FQNNGV. Trimming cost V 5 bases and J 6 bases; bases outside gene matches: 10. The CDR3 sequence is CASSPNRGLGNEQFF. The DNA of the CDR3 is TGTGCCAGCAGCCCGAACAGGGGCCTGGGCAATGAGCAGTTCTTC. Complete variable domain (other parts from reference TRBV11-2 and TRBJ2-1): EAGVAQSPRYKIIEKRQSVAFWCNPISGHATLYWYQQILGQGPKLLIQFQNNGVVDDSQLPKDRFSAERLKGVDSTLKIQPAKLEDSAVYLCASSPNRGLGNEQFFGPGTRLTVL.

The chain uses TRBV27 and TRBJ2-1, with D perhaps assigned TRBD1 or TRBD2 (5 bases each). The CDR3 spans 12 residues. Germline V gene lookup returns CDR1 MNHEY and CDR2 SMNVEV (reference sequence). Trimming removed 7 bases from V and 14 bases from J, with 18 bases in between. CDR3 protein: CASKFRDGREFF. CDR3 coding DNA: TGTGCCAGCAAATTCCGGGACGGGCGAGAGTTCTTC.

The V call is TRBV5-1, the J call TRBJ2-3; unclear D gene. Trimming stripped 0 bases from V and 0 bases from J, with 8 bases between. The CDR3 loop spans 15 amino acids. Per germline, CDR1 SGHRS and CDR2 YFSETQ. The CDR3: CASSLDATSTDTQYF. CDR3 nucleotide sequence: TGCGCCAGCAGCTTGGATGCCACGAGCACAGATACGCAGTATTTT.

The J gene is TRBJ2-1, the V gene TRBV9; 9 bases line up with TRBD1. The CDR3 totals 15 residues. Germline CDR1 and CDR2: SGDLS and YYNGEE. V shed 5 bases and J 7 bases; nucleotides not matched to a gene: 10. The DNA of the CDR3 is TGTGCCAGCAGTATAGCAGGGACAGGGCCTAATGAGCAGTTCTTC. Translating it yields CASSIAGTGPNEQFF.

In nucleotides, the CDR3 is TGCGCCAGCAGCTCTAGCCCTACAGGGGAATTTGAAGCTTTCTTT. Its protein is CASSSSPTGEFEAFF. V and J are TRBV5-1 and TRBJ1-1, with 7 bases identical to TRBD1. V shed 3 bases, J shed 7 bases, and the junction held 12 bases outside the gene matches. Germline CDR1 reads SGHRS; CDR2 reads YFSETQ. The CDR3 has 15 residues.

The chain links TRBV7-9 to TRBJ2-2; TRBD1 agrees at 8 bases. V gave up 5 bases and J gave up 6 bases; unmatched junction bases: 8. Germline V gene lookup returns CDR1 SEHNR and CDR2 FQNEAQ (reference sequence). The CDR3 loop spans 15 amino acids. The chain's CDR3 is CASSPGGVEAGELFF. The CDR3 DNA reads TGTGCCAGCAGCCCAGGGGGCGTGGAGGCCGGGGAGCTGTTTTTT.

The V gene is TRBV5-4, the J gene TRBJ2-1, with 15 bases fitting TRBD2. The ends lost 4 bases at V and 9 bases at J; junction bases unmatched: 5. CDR3 length equals 15 residues. Germline CDR1 reads SGHNT; CDR2 reads YYREEE (reference sequence). The CDR3 region is CASSTGLAGGIEQFF. CDR3 in DNA: TGTGCCAGCAGCACCGGACTAGCGGGGGGGATTGAGCAGTTCTTC.

The CDR3 DNA is TGTGCCAGCAGCCCATTGGGGGCGGGTGAGACTGAAGCTTTCTTT. It translates to CASSPLGAGETEAFF. J is TRBJ1-1 and V is TRBV27; D might be TRBD1 (6 bases). Trimming shortened V by 6 bases and J by 5 bases, and 19 bases separated the two germline ends. This CDR3 is built from 15 residues. CDR1 MNHEY and CDR2 SMNVEV come from the germline V gene (reference sequence).

This chain links TRBV13 with TRBJ1-6, with 9 bases aligning to TRBD1. Germline CDR1 reads PRHDT; CDR2 reads FYEKMQ (reference sequence). This CDR3 is 17 amino acids long. V lost 5 bases, J lost 1 base, and 6 bases stayed unmatched. For the CDR3, the DNA is TGTGCCAGCAGCGGGTCGACAGGGGGTTCCTATAATTCACCCCTCCACTTT. It yields the protein CASSGSTGGSYNSPLHF.

In regard to this clone: One end of the junction varies from germline; a read error may be responsible. V gene TRBV9 combines with J gene TRBJ1-1, with TRBD1 matching over 7 bases. The CDR3 covers 13 residues. Germline CDR1 is SGDLS and CDR2 is YYNGEE. Here the CDR3 DNA reads TGTGCCAGCAGTAGATTACAGGGGTCTGAAGCTTCCTTT. Translated, it gives CASSRLQGSEASF.

J is TRBJ1-2 and V is TRBV7-3; D ambiguous. The V and J ends lost 2 bases and 4 bases respectively, with 8 bases between them. CDR3 length: 13 residues. Germline lookup yields CDR1 SGHTA and CDR2 FQGTGA. CDR3 in amino acids: CASSLESVYGYTF. The CDR3 region has the DNA TGTGCCAGCAGCTTAGAGTCAGTCTATGGCTACACCTTC.

The genes are TRBV5-1 and TRBJ1-4; no reliable D call. The CDR3 totals 15 residues. The V end was cut by 5 bases, the J end by 8 bases, with 19 bases between. Germline CDR1 and CDR2: SGHRS and YFSETQ. The DNA of the CDR3 is TGCGCCAGCAGTCTTCAAAACCCCCTCCTGGAAAAACTGTTTTTT. It encodes CASSLQNPLLEKLFF.

The V call is TRBV14, the J call TRBJ2-1; D gene uncertain. CDR1 and CDR2 (germline): SGHDN, FVKESK. The V end lost 2 bases, the J end lost 0 bases, and 11 bases lay between the germline ends. The CDR3 covers 16 residues. CDR3 DNA sequence: TGTGCCAGCAGCCAACGACCCCCGAGCTCCTACAATGAGCAGTTCTTC. It specifies CASSQRPPSSYNEQFF.